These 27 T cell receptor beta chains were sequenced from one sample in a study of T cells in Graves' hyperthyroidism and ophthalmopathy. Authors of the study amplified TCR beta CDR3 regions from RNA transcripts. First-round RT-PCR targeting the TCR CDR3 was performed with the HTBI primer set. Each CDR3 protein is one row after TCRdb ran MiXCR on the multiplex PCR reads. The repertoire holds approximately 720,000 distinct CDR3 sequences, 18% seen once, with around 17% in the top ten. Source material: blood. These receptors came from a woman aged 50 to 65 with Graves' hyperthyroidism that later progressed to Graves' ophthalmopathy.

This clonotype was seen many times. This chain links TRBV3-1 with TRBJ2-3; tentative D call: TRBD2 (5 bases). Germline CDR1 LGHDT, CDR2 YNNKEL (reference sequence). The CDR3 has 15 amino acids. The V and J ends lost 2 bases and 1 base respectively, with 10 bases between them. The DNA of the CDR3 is TGTGCCAGCAGCCAATTTAGCGCAGGCACAGATACGCAGTATTTT. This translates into CASSQFSAGTDTQYF.

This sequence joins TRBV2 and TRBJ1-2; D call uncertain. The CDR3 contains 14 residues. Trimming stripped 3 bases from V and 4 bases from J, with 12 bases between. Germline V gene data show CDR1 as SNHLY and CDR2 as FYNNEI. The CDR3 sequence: CASSDESSSYGYTF. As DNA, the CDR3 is TGTGCCAGCAGTGATGAGAGCAGTTCCTATGGCTACACCTTC.

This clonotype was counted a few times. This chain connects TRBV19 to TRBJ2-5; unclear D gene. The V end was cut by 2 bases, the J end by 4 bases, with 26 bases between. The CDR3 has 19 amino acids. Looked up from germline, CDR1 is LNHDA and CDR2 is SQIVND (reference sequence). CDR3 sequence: CASSISGYQPQRIGETQYF. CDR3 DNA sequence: TGTGCCAGTAGTATATCTGGATACCAACCCCAAAGGATAGGAGAGACCCAGTACTTC.

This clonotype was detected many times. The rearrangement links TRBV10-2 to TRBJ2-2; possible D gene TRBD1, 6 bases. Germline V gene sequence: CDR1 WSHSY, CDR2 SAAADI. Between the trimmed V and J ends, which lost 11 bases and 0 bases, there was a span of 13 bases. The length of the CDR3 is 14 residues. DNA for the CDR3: TGCGCCCTACTGGACAGATCGAACACCGGGGAGCTGTTTTTT. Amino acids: CALLDRSNTGELFF.

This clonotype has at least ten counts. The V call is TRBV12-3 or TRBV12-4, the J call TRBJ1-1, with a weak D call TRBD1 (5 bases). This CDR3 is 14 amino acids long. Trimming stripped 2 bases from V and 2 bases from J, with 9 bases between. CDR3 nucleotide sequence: TGTGCCAGCAGTTTATGGGGCCCCAACACTGAAGCTTTCTTT. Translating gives CASSLWGPNTEAFF.

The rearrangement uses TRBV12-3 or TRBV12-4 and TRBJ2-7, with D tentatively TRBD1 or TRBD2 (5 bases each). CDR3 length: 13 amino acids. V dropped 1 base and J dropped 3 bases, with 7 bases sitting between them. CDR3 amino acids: CASSLGGFYEQYF. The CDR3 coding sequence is TGTGCCAGCAGTTTAGGGGGGTTCTACGAGCAGTACTTC.

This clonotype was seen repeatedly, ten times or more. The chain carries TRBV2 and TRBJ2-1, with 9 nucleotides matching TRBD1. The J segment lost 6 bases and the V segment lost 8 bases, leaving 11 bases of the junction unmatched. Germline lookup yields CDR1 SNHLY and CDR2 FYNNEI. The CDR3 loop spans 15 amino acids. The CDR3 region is CASSAGTGKGNEQFF. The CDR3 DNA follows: TGTGCCAGCTCAGCCGGGACAGGGAAGGGCAATGAGCAGTTCTTC.

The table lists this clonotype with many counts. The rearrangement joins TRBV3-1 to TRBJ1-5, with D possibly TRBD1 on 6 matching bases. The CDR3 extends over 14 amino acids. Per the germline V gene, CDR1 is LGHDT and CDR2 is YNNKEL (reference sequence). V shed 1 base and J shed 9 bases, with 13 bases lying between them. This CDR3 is CASSQGTVAGPQHF. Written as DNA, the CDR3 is TGTGCCAGCAGCCAAGGGACAGTGGCGGGGCCCCAGCATTTT.

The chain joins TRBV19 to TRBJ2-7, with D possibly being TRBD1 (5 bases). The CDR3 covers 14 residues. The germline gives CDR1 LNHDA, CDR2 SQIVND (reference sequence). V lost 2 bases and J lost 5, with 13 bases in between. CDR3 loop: CASSITGQFDEQYF. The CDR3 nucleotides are TGTGCCAGTAGTATAACAGGTCAGTTCGACGAGCAGTACTTC.

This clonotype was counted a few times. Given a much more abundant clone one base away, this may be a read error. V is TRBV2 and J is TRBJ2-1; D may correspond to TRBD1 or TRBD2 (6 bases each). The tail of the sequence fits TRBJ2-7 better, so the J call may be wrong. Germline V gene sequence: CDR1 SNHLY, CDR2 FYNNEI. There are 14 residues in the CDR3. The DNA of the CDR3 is TGTGCCGGCACTCCGAATGGAGGGGGGCGTGAGCAGTACTTC. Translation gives CAGTPNGGGREQYF.

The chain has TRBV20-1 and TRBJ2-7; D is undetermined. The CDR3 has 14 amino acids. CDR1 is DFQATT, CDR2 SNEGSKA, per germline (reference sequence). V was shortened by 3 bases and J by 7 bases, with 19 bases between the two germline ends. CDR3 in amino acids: CSARGNVGNWEQYF. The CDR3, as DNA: TGCAGTGCTAGGGGGAATGTGGGGAATTGGGAGCAGTACTTC.

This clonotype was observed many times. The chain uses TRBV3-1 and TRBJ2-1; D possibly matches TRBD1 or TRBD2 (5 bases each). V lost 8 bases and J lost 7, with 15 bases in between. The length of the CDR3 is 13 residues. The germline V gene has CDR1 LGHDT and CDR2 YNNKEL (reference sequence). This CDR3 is CASALRGVNEQFF. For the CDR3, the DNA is TGTGCCAGCGCTCTGAGGGGCGTAAATGAGCAGTTCTTC.

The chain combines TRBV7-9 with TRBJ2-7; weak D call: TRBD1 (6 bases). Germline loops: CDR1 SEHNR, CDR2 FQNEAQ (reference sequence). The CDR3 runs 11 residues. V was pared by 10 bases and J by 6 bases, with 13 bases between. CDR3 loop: CAIAKGGEQYF. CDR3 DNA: TGTGCCATTGCAAAAGGGGGCGAGCAGTACTTC.

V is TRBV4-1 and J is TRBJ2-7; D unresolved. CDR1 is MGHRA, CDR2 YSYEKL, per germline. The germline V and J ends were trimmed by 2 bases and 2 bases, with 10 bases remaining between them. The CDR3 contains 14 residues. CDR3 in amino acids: CASSQRKGTYEQYF. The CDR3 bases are TGCGCCAGCAGCCAAAGGAAGGGCACCTACGAGCAGTACTTC.

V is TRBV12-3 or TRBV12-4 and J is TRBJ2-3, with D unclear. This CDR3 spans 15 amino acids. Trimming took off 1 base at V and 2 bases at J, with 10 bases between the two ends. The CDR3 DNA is TGTGCCAGCAGTTTAGAACTCGGTCCCACAGATACGCAGTATTTT. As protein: CASSLELGPTDTQYF.

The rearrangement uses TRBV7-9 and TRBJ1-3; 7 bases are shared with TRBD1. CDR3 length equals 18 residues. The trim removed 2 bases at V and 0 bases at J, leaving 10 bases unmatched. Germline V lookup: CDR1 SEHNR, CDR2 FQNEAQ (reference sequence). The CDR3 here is CASSLMLTGLVSGNTIYF. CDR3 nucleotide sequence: TGTGCCAGCAGCTTAATGTTGACAGGGCTAGTCTCTGGAAACACCATATATTTT.

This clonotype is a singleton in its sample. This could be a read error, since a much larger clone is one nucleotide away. This CDR3 reads CASSTGQGGWEQYF. CDR3 bases: TGCGCCAGCAGCACCGGACAGGGGGGTTGGGAGCAGTACTTC. V and J are TRBV5-1 and TRBJ2-7, with 10 bases that match TRBD1. Germline loops: CDR1 SGHRS, CDR2 YFSETQ. The CDR3 is 14 residues long. V shed 4 bases, J shed 7 bases, and the junction held 8 bases outside the gene matches.

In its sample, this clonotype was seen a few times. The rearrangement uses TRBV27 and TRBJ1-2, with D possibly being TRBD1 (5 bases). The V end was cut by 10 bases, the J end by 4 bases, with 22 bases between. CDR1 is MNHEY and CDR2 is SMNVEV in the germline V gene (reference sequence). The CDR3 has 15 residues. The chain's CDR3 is CANLEGRRALYGYTF. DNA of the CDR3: TGTGCCAATCTCGAAGGGCGCAGGGCCCTCTATGGCTACACCTTC.

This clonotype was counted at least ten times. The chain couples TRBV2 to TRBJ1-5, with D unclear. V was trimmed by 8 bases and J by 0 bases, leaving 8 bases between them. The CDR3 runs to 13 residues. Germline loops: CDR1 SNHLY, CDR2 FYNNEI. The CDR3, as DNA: TGTGCCAGCTGCTCGTTTAGCAATCAGCCCCAGCATTTT. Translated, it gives CASCSFSNQPQHF.

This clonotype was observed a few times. The CDR3, as DNA: TGTGCCAGCAGCTTAACGGACAACCAAGAGACCCAGTACTTC. Translating it yields CASSLTDNQETQYF. The rearrangement joins TRBV13 to TRBJ2-5; tentatively, D is TRBD1 (5 bases). Trimming removed 2 bases at V and 0 bases at J, with 7 bases between. The CDR3 length is 14 residues. The germline V gene has CDR1 PRHDT and CDR2 FYEKMQ (reference sequence).

The CDR3 DNA reads TGTGCCAGCAGTGATCCTCGACTAGCGGGGGGATTTGAGACCCAGTACTTC. It encodes CASSDPRLAGGFETQYF. The J gene is TRBJ2-5, the V gene TRBV2, with TRBD2 identical over 13 bases. Unmatched junction bases numbered 9, after V lost 3 bases and J lost 5 bases. Germline V CDR1 and CDR2: SNHLY, FYNNEI. CDR3 size: 17 residues.

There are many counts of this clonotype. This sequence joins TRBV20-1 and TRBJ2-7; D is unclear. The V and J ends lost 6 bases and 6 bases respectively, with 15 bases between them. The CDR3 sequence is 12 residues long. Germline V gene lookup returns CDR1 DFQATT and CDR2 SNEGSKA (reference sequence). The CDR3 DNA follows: TGCAGTGCCGGTGGGCCTTCGGCCGAGCAGTACTTC. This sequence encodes CSAGGPSAEQYF.

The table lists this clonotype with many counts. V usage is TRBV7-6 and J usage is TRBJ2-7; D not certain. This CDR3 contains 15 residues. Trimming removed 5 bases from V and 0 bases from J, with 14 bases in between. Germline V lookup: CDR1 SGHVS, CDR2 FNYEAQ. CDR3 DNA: TGTGCCAGCAGCCCGGGCAAACCCCCCTCCTACGAGCAGTACTTC. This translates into CASSPGKPPSYEQYF. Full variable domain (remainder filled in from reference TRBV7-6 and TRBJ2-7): GAGVSQSPRYKVTKRGQDVALRCDPISGHVSLYWYRQALGQGPEFLTYFNYEAQQDKSGLPNDRFSAERPEGSISTLTIQRTEQRDSAMYRCASSPGKPPSYEQYFGPGTRLTVT.

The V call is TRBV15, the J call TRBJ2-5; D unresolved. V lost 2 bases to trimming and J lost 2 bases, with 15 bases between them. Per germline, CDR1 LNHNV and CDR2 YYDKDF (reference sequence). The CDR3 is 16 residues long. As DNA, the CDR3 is TGTGCCACCAGCAGATGGTCTCGTTGGGGACAAGAGACCCAGTACTTC. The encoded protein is CATSRWSRWGQETQYF. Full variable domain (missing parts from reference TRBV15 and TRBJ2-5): DAMVIQNPRYQVTQFGKPVTLSCSQTLNHNVMYWYQQKSSQAPKLLFHYYDKDFNNEADTPDNFQSRRPNTSFCFLDIRSPGLGDTAMYLCATSRWSRWGQETQYFGPGTRLLVL.

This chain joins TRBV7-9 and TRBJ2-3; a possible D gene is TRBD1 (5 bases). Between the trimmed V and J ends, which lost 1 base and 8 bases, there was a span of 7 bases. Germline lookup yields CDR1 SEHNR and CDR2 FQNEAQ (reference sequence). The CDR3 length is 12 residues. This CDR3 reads CASSLEQVTQYF. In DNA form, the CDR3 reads TGTGCCAGCAGCTTAGAACAGGTTACGCAGTATTTT.

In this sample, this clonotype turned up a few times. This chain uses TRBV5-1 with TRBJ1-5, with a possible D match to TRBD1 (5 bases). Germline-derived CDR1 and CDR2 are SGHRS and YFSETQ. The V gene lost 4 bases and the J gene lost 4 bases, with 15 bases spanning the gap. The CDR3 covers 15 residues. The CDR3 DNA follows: TGCGCCAGCAGCGCCGGGGCGGGGAGTAATCAGCCCCAGCATTTT. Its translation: CASSAGAGSNQPQHF.

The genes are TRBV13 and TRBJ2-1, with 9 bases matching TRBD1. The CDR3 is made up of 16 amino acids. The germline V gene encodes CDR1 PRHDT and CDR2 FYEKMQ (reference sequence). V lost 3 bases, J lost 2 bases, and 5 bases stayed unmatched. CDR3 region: CASSFFRTGAYNEQFF. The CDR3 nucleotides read TGTGCCAGCAGCTTTTTTCGGACAGGGGCCTACAATGAGCAGTTCTTC.